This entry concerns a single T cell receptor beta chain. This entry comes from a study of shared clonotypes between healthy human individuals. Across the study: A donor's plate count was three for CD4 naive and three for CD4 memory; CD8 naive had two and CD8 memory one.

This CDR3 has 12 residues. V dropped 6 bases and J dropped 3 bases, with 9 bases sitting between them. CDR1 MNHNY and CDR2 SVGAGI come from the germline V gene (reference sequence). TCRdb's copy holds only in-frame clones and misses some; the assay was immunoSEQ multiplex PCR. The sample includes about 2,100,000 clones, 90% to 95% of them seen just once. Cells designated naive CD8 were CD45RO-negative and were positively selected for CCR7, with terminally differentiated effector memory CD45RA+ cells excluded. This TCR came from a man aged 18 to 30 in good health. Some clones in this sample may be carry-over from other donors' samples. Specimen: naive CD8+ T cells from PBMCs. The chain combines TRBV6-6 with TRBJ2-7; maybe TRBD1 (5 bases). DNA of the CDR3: TGTGCCAGCAGCGACAGTCGCTACGAGCAGTACTTC. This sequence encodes CASSDSRYEQYF.